The rows below give T cell receptor beta chains drawn from one sample of a study of shared clonotypes between healthy human individuals. The data were produced by immunoSEQ multiplex PCR, yet TCRdb's version contains in-frame clones alone and is incomplete. This table has approximately 710,000 clones, less than 95% appearing once. Sequencing input: memory CD8+ T cells from PBMCs. The receptors here all came from a man younger than 35 in good health. Some clones in this sample may be carry-over from other donors' samples. CDR3s include the opening cysteine and the closing phenylalanine or tryptophan. Fields, in order: V gene, clone size, D gene, J gene, CDR3 DNA, CDR3 protein. D genes are given only for firm matches. Clone size appears in some rows only: once, few, many, or a class for an expanded clone.

>TRBV5-4|NA|TRBD2|TRBJ2-7
TGTGCCAGCAGCACTGGACTAGCGGGAGGGCTGGATGAGCAGTACTTC
CASSTGLAGGLDEQYF
>TRBV7-8|NA|NA|TRBJ1-1
TGTGCCAGCAGCCCCCAGGGGAGGGGGACTGAAGCTTTCTTT
CASSPQGRGTEAFF
>TRBV7-9|NA|NA|TRBJ2-3
TGTGCCAGCAGCGGGTTCACAGATACGCAGTATTTT
CASSGFTDTQYF
>TRBV18|NA|NA|TRBJ2-2
TGTGCCAGCTCACCCGAACCAACCGGGGAGCTGTTTTTT
CASSPEPTGELFF
>TRBV27|NA|NA|TRBJ1-1
TGTGCCAGCAGTTCACATACCGGGACGGGGAATGAAGCTTTCTTT
CASSSHTGTGNEAFF
>TRBV5-1|NA|NA|TRBJ2-7
TGCGCCAGCAGCTTGGACAACTACGAGCAGTACTTC
CASSLDNYEQYF
>TRBV11-3|once|TRBD1|TRBJ2-2
TGTGCCAGCAGGCTACTAGGGTATGGGACAGGGGAGGACACCGGGGAGCTGTTTTTT
CASRLLGYGTGEDTGELFF
>TRBV29-1|few|NA|TRBJ2-7
TGCAGCGTGACCGGGACACAGTACGAGCAGTACTTC
CSVTGTQYEQYF
>TRBV6-6|NA|TRBD2|TRBJ2-7
TGTGCCAGCAGCGTGGGGACTAGCGGTTATTCCTACGAGCAGTACTTC
CASSVGTSGYSYEQYF
>TRBV10-2|NA|NA|TRBJ2-5
TGCGCCAGCAGTGATCGGACGTTCCAAGAGACCCAGTACTTC
CASSDRTFQETQYF
>TRBV6-5|NA|NA|TRBJ1-2
TGTGCCAGCAGTTACTCGGAGGGGATGAAAGGCTACACCTTC
CASSYSEGMKGYTF
>TRBV27|NA|NA|TRBJ2-7
TGTGCCAGCAGTCTTGGGGCGGGAGAGCAGTACTTC
CASSLGAGEQYF
>TRBV23-1|NA|NA|TRBJ1-4
TGCGCCAGGGGGCGTTTAGGCGAAAAACTGTTTTTT
CARGRLGEKLFF
>TRBV27|NA|NA|TRBJ2-5
TGTGCCAGCAGCCAAAATCAAGAGACCCAGTACTTC
CASSQNQETQYF
>TRBV6-6|NA|NA|TRBJ2-1
TGTGCCAGCAGTTACATAGGGACCTACAATGAGCAGTTCTTC
CASSYIGTYNEQFF
>TRBV5-1|NA|NA|TRBJ2-1
TGCGCCAGCAGCACTCCGGACCAGTACAATGAGCAGTTCTTC
CASSTPDQYNEQFF
>TRBV4-1|NA|NA|TRBJ1-5
TGCGCCAGCAGCCAAGAGATTAAGGGGGGTAATCAGCCCCAGCATTTT
CASSQEIKGGNQPQHF
>TRBV6-1|NA|NA|TRBJ1-1
TGTGCCAGCAGTGACCTAGGGGGGTTGAACACTGAAGCTTTCTTT
CASSDLGGLNTEAFF
>TRBV21-1|NA|NA|TRBJ1-2
TGTGCCAGCAACCAAAACAGGGAAGTATTAGTCTATGGCTACACCTTC
CASNQNREVLVYGYTF
>TRBV6-5|NA|NA|TRBJ2-1
TGTGCCAGCAGTTTCATACCGGGACTTGACAATGAGCAGTTCTTC
CASSFIPGLDNEQFF
>TRBV11-2|NA|NA|TRBJ2-7
TGTGCCAGCAGCTTCCGCCGGGACGTGTCCTACGAGCAGTACTTC
CASSFRRDVSYEQYF
>TRBV27|once|TRBD2|TRBJ2-1
TGTGCCAGCAGTTCGCAGGTTCGGGGGGTGGGTGAGCAGTTCTTC
CASSSQVRGVGEQFF
>TRBV7-3|NA|TRBD1|TRBJ2-1
TGTGCCAGCAGCTTAATTCGGAAACAGGGGGCTGAGCAGTTCTTC
CASSLIRKQGAEQFF
>TRBV15|NA|NA|TRBJ2-1
TGTGCCACCAGCAGAGAGTTTTGGCGGAAGGGGGGATATGAGCAGTTCTTC
CATSREFWRKGGYEQFF
>TRBV5-6|NA|NA|TRBJ2-3
TGTGCCAGCAGCTCAAAGACCGGGGTATCCTCGTGGACAGATACGCAGTATTTT
CASSSKTGVSSWTDTQYF
>TRBV19|NA|TRBD1|TRBJ2-7
TGTGCCAGTAGAGTGACAGGGGGCAACGAGCAGTACTTC
CASRVTGGNEQYF
>TRBV6-5|NA|NA|TRBJ1-1
TGTGCCAGCAGTTCTTGGACAGTGAGGGGCCCTGAAGCTTTCTTT
CASSSWTVRGPEAFF
>TRBV27|NA|NA|TRBJ2-3
TGTGCCAGCAGCTTCTTCCGGGACAACCAAGATACGCAGTATTTT
CASSFFRDNQDTQYF
>TRBV9|NA|NA|TRBJ1-1
TGTGCCAGCAGCGAATCAGGAAACACTGAAGCTTTCTTT
CASSESGNTEAFF
>TRBV7-9|once|TRBD2|TRBJ2-7
TGTGCCAGCAGCTCTACTAGCGGAAGAAACCCCGAGCAGTACTTC
CASSSTSGRNPEQYF
>TRBV11-2|NA|TRBD1|TRBJ1-4
TGTGCCAGCAGCCCAGACAGGGTCAGTGAAAAACTGTTTTTT
CASSPDRVSEKLFF
>TRBV7-9|NA|NA|TRBJ2-3
TGTGCCAGCAGCTCGTTCGGGGACGTGGGCACAGATACGCAGTATTTT
CASSSFGDVGTDTQYF
>TRBV15|NA|NA|TRBJ1-2
TGTGCCACCAGCACCAAAGGGGGGGGCTACACCTTC
CATSTKGGGYTF
>TRBV7-2|NA|NA|TRBJ2-1
TGTGCCAGCAGCGAAGTCCTAAATGAGCAGTTCTTC
CASSEVLNEQFF
>TRBV27|NA|TRBD1|TRBJ2-7
TGTGCCAGCAGTTTCTCAGGGGGTTCTTTTCGCTACGAGCAGTACTTC
CASSFSGGSFRYEQYF
>TRBV10-3|NA|TRBD1|TRBJ2-1
TGTGCCATCAGTGAGTCTACAGGGGGGACGATTAATGAGCAGTTCTTC
CAISESTGGTINEQFF
>TRBV6-4|NA|NA|TRBJ2-3
TGTGCCAGCAGTGACGGGGGGGCCACAGATACGCAGTATTTT
CASSDGGATDTQYF
>TRBV30|NA|TRBD2|TRBJ2-1
TGTGCCTGGAGTGTACTCGCGGGAGGGTACAATGAGCAGTTCTTC
CAWSVLAGGYNEQFF
>TRBV28|NA|NA|TRBJ2-7
TGTGCCAGCAGTTTTAGTAGAGGCGGGGGCTTCGGATACGAGCAGTACTTC
CASSFSRGGGFGYEQYF
>TRBV11-2|NA|NA|TRBJ2-7
TGTGCCAGCAGTTTCGGCTGGTTGTCCTACGAGCAGTACTTC
CASSFGWLSYEQYF
>TRBV5-1|NA|NA|TRBJ2-7
TGCGCCAGCAGCTTAGGGGGTGGTGACGAGCAGTACTTC
CASSLGGGDEQYF
>TRBV29-1|many|TRBD2|TRBJ2-3
TGCAGCGTTGGGTCAGCGGGAAGTTTGGATACGCAGTATTTT
CSVGSAGSLDTQYF
>TRBV29-1|NA|NA|TRBJ2-1
TGCAGCGTGCAAGACTATACTGAGCAGTTCTTC
CSVQDYTEQFF
>TRBV28|NA|NA|TRBJ2-5
TGTGCCAGCAGTTTTACGGGAGACCAAGAGACCCAGTACTTC
CASSFTGDQETQYF
>TRBV19|NA|NA|TRBJ1-5
TGTGCCAGTAAGGGTCGCGAGTATAGCAATCAGCCCCAGCATTTT
CASKGREYSNQPQHF
>TRBV29-1|NA|TRBD2|TRBJ2-1
TGCAGCGGATGTGGACTAGCGGGAGGGCTCAATGAGCAGTTCTTC
CSGCGLAGGLNEQFF
>TRBV4-1|NA|NA|TRBJ2-1
TGCGCCAGCAGCCAAGATGTGGCGCCCTACAATGAGCAGTTCTTC
CASSQDVAPYNEQFF
>TRBV27|NA|NA|TRBJ2-7
TGTGCCAGCAGCTCCCAGGGTTCCGACGAGCAGTACTTC
CASSSQGSDEQYF
>TRBV7-9|NA|NA|TRBJ2-1
TGTGCCAGCAGCCTCACCCCCGACAGAAGGACCCACAATGAGCAGTTCTTC
CASSLTPDRRTHNEQFF
>TRBV30|NA|NA|TRBJ2-7
TGTGCCTGGAGGACAGGAATCTACGAGCAGTACTTC
CAWRTGIYEQYF
>TRBV9|NA|NA|TRBJ2-7
TGTGCCAGCAGCGTCGGGGACGGACCCTACGAGCAGTACTTC
CASSVGDGPYEQYF
>TRBV7-8|NA|NA|TRBJ1-5
TGTGCCAGCAGCTTAGGGCCTACTCGGGGCAATCAGCCCCAGCATTTT
CASSLGPTRGNQPQHF
>TRBV27|NA|TRBD2|TRBJ2-1
TGTGCCAGCAGACCGGGACTAGCGGGAGAAGAGCAGTTCTTC
CASRPGLAGEEQFF
>TRBV11-2|NA|TRBD2|TRBJ2-1
TGTGCCAGCAGCTGGGGTCTAGCGGGAGGGCCGTCCTACAATGAGCAGTTCTTC
CASSWGLAGGPSYNEQFF
>TRBV5-5|NA|NA|TRBJ2-7
TGTGCCAGCAGCTCGCCGGGACACTACGAGCAGTACTTC
CASSSPGHYEQYF
>TRBV6-1|NA|TRBD1|TRBJ2-2
TGTGCCATACAGACAGGGGCGACCGGGGAGCTGTTTTTT
CAIQTGATGELFF
>TRBV4-1|NA|TRBD1|TRBJ2-1
TGCGCCAGCAGAGAACAGGGGGACTACAATGAGCAGTTCTTC
CASREQGDYNEQFF
>TRBV28|NA|NA|TRBJ2-7
TGTGCCAGCAGTCCGACGGGTGCCAACGAGCAGTACTTC
CASSPTGANEQYF